The 4 T cell receptor beta chains below come from one sample, sequenced in a study of blood T cell repertoires in COVID-19. TCRdb keeps only in-frame clones here, not all; method: immunoSEQ multiplex PCR. The table shows some 210,000 clones, with 80% to 90% occurring only once. The sample consisted of peripheral blood. The receptors were gathered from a woman aged 70-85 years with active or convalescent COVID-19.

The genes are TRBV30 and TRBJ1-1; 10 nucleotides line up with TRBD1. With V trimmed by 4 bases and J by 4 bases, 9 bases remained unmatched. The CDR3 loop spans 15 amino acids. Germline CDR1 GTSNPN, CDR2 SVGIG (reference sequence). The CDR3 DNA reads as TGTGCCTGGACCCGGGACAGGGGTATCAGCACTGAAGCTTTCTTT. Amino acids: CAWTRDRGISTEAFF.

This chain joins TRBV14 and TRBJ1-2, with D unclear. Looked up from germline, CDR1 is SGHDN and CDR2 is FVKESK. With 4 bases removed from V and 2 bases from J, the gap between germline ends came to 14 bases. The CDR3 extends over 15 amino acids. CDR3 sequence: CASSRTEEANYGYTF. The CDR3 coding sequence is TGTGCCAGCAGCCGCACCGAGGAGGCGAACTATGGCTACACCTTC.

The J gene is TRBJ2-7, the V gene TRBV28, with 8 nucleotides matching TRBD2. CDR3 length equals 14 residues. V lost 6 bases and J lost 5; bases outside the gene matches: 9. Germline-derived CDR1 and CDR2 are MDHEN and SYDVKM. In DNA, the CDR3 is TGTGCCAGCAGAGACGGGGGGGCGAGGGACGAGCAGTACTTC. Its translation is CASRDGGARDEQYF.

The chain combines TRBV24-1 with TRBJ2-5, with a possible D match to TRBD1 (5 bases). With 4 bases removed from V and 2 bases from J, the gap between germline ends came to 16 bases. The CDR3 is made up of 16 amino acids. Germline values: CDR1 KGHDR, CDR2 SFDVKD. CDR3 protein: CATSDPAPRQQETQYF. Written as DNA, the CDR3 is TGTGCCACCAGTGACCCCGCTCCCCGACAGCAAGAGACCCAGTACTTC.